These 20 T cell receptor beta chains were all obtained from the same sample, sequenced in a study of cytomegalovirus exposure and HLA in healthy donors. PCR was performed using 60 Vbeta and 13 Jbeta primers. Repertoires were generated with immunoSEQ multiplex PCR, while TCRdb's copy carries only in-frame clones and drops some. The table shows roughly 150,000 clones, with about four fifths occurring only once. Sequenced input: PBMCs. Source of these receptors: a man aged 25-45 years in good health and CMV-seropositive.

The table lists this clone with a count of one. This chain's CDR3 is CASSSTALNSPLHF. CDR3 nucleotide sequence: TGTGCCAGCTCATCGACAGCGCTGAATTCACCCCTCCACTTT. The rearrangement links TRBV18 to TRBJ1-6; TRBD1 is a possible D gene (5 bases). This CDR3 is built from 14 residues. V lost 5 bases and J lost 7, with 12 bases in between. Germline V gives CDR1 KGHSH, CDR2 LQKENI.

CDR3 in amino acids: CASSPEGVGELFF. CDR3 DNA: TGTGCCAGCAGCCCCGAAGGGGTAGGGGAGCTGTTTTTT. The chain is built from TRBV7-2 and TRBJ2-2, with a possible D match to TRBD1 (5 bases). The CDR3 extends over 13 amino acids. V lost 5 bases and J 8 bases, leaving 12 bases between the germline ends. Germline CDR1 and CDR2: SGHTA and FQGNSA. The whole variable domain, remainder taken from reference TRBV7-2 and TRBJ2-2, is GAGVSQSPSNKVTEKGKDVELRCDPISGHTALYWYRQSLGQGLEFLIYFQGNSAPDKSGLPSDRFSAERTGGSVSTLTIQRTQQEDSAVYLCASSPEGVGELFFGEGSRLTVL.

This rearrangement joins TRBV21-1 to TRBJ1-1. TRBV21-1 is given as a pseudogene. CDR3 length equals 13 residues. The CDR3 sequence: CASSGFGNPEAFF. The CDR3 DNA reads as TGTGCCAGCAGCGGGTTCGGGAACCCTGAAGCTTTCTTT.

This rearrangement joins TRBV5-1 to TRBJ2-1; the match to TRBD2 covers 9 bases. Germline assignment: CDR1 SGHRS and CDR2 YFSETQ. The CDR3 has 15 amino acids. V gave up 7 bases and J gave up 9 bases; unmatched junction bases: 14. This CDR3 is CASSSGGLGTGEQFF. The CDR3 coding sequence is TGCGCCAGCTCGAGCGGGGGGCTAGGGACGGGTGAGCAGTTCTTC.

The rearrangement uses TRBV28 and TRBJ2-2, with TRBD1 matching 10 bases. V was clipped by 10 bases and J by 2 bases; unmatched bases: 13. Germline V gene lookup returns CDR1 MDHEN and CDR2 SYDVKM. This CDR3 is 17 amino acids long. DNA for the CDR3: TGTGCCACCTGGCCCCCTGGACAGGGGGGAAACACCGGGGAGCTGTTTTTT. As protein: CATWPPGQGGNTGELFF.

The gene calls are TRBV7-8 and TRBJ2-7, with D perhaps matching TRBD1 (5 bases). The V and J ends lost 6 bases and 7 bases respectively, with 13 bases between them. Germline V CDR1 and CDR2: SGHVS, FQNEAQ. The CDR3 consists of 12 residues. The CDR3 loop is CASSSLRDEQYF. CDR3 in DNA: TGTGCCAGCAGTTCTCTCAGGGATGAGCAGTACTTC. Filled out from reference TRBV7-8 and TRBJ2-7, the complete variable domain reads GAGVSQSPRYKVAKRGQDVALRCDPISGHVSLFWYQQALGQGPEFLTYFQNEAQLDKSGLPSDRFFAERPEGSVSTLKIQRTQQEDSAVYLCASSSLRDEQYFGPGTRLTVT.

V usage is TRBV4-1 and J usage is TRBJ2-7; D gene uncertain. V lost 0 bases and J lost 0, with 6 bases in between. CDR3 length equals 14 residues. CDR1 MGHRA and CDR2 YSYEKL come from the germline V gene. In nucleotides, the CDR3 is TGCGCCAGCAGCCAAGAACCTAGCTCCTACGAGCAGTACTTC. Its protein product is CASSQEPSSYEQYF.

J is TRBJ1-6 and V is TRBV2; D gene uncertain. Germline V gene lookup returns CDR1 SNHLY and CDR2 FYNNEI. Deletions cut 7 bases from V and 3 bases from J, with 16 bases between. CDR3 size: 16 residues. This CDR3 reads CASTSNGEDYNSPLHF. CDR3 coding DNA: TGTGCCAGCACCTCGAACGGGGAGGACTATAATTCACCCCTCCACTTT.

The chain is built from TRBV7-6 and TRBJ2-7; perhaps TRBD2 as D (6 bases). The CDR3 consists of 14 residues. The germline CDR1 and CDR2 sequences are SGHVS and FNYEAQ. The V and J ends lost 5 bases and 6 bases respectively, with 17 bases between them. This CDR3 reads CASSSAGAGIEQYF. The CDR3 nucleotides are TGTGCCAGCAGCAGTGCGGGCGCGGGGATCGAGCAGTACTTC.

The rearrangement uses TRBV6-4 and TRBJ2-2; 9 bases are a match to TRBD1. The junction had 6 bases not matched to a gene; V was cut back by 5 bases and J by 5 bases. Germline V lookup: CDR1 MRHNA, CDR2 SNTAGT. The CDR3 loop spans 15 amino acids. The CDR3 DNA reads TGTGCCAGCAGTTCGGGACAGGGATTGACCGGGGAGCTGTTTTTT. Translated: CASSSGQGLTGELFF.

This clone was counted a single time. Other DNA sequences in this sample translate to the same CDR3. This sequence joins TRBV18 and TRBJ1-1, with D maybe TRBD1 (6 bases). V gave up 5 bases and J gave up 5 bases, with 9 bases separating them. Germline CDR1 KGHSH, CDR2 LQKENI. The CDR3 consists of 12 residues. CDR3 region: CASSRQGTEAFF. The CDR3 bases are TGTGCCAGCTCAAGGCAGGGGACTGAAGCTTTCTTT.

The rearrangement joins TRBV11-2 to TRBJ2-7; the match to TRBD1 covers 11 bases. This CDR3 region has 15 residues. Germline CDR1 is SGHAT and CDR2 is FQNNGV. V shed 5 bases and J 7 bases; nucleotides not matched to a gene: 10. In nucleotides, the CDR3 is TGTGCCAGCAGCCGTTTAGGACAGGGGGCATGGGAGCAGTACTTC. Translated, it gives CASSRLGQGAWEQYF.

V gene TRBV27 combines with J gene TRBJ2-2; TRBD1 matches at 9 bases. The CDR3 length is 17 residues. V lost 2 bases and J lost 5; bases outside the gene matches: 9. Germline loops: CDR1 MNHEY, CDR2 SMNVEV (reference sequence). The CDR3 reads CASSLPTGGTVTGELFF. In DNA, the CDR3 is TGTGCCAGCAGTTTACCTACAGGGGGCACTGTGACCGGGGAGCTGTTTTTT.

The chain joins TRBV5-1 to TRBJ1-1; TRBD1 agrees at 10 bases. Germline CDR1 and CDR2: SGHRS and YFSETQ. The CDR3 extends over 16 amino acids. Trimming took 3 bases from V and 3 from J; bases not matched to a gene: 8. CDR3: CASSWTAGTGDTEAFF. In DNA, the CDR3 is TGCGCCAGCAGCTGGACCGCGGGGACAGGGGACACTGAAGCTTTCTTT.

The chain recombines TRBV5-5 with TRBJ2-2; perhaps TRBD2 as D (5 bases). Trimming took 2 bases from V and 5 from J, leaving 7 bases between them. Germline CDR1 reads SGHKS; CDR2 reads YYEKEE (reference sequence). The CDR3 loop spans 13 amino acids. The CDR3 DNA reads as TGTGCCAGCAGCTTACCGGGAACCGGGGAGCTGTTTTTT. Translating it yields CASSLPGTGELFF.

The rearrangement links TRBV29-1 to TRBJ2-7; 11 bases are a match to TRBD2. Germline V gene sequence: CDR1 SQVTM, CDR2 ANQGSEA. The CDR3 consists of 17 residues. V was clipped by 0 bases and J by 4 bases; unmatched bases: 11. The CDR3 reads CSVEDSRLAGGGYEQYF. The CDR3 nucleotides are TGCAGCGTTGAAGATTCGAGGCTAGCGGGAGGTGGTTACGAGCAGTACTTC.

The chain employs TRBV11-2 and TRBJ2-1; 14 nucleotides line up with TRBD2. Losses at the gene ends were 7 bases for V and 8 bases for J; bases not matched to a gene: 7. CDR1 is SGHAT, CDR2 FQNNGV, per germline. The CDR3 runs 15 residues. The CDR3 reads CASTEGLAGVYEQFF. CDR3 DNA: TGTGCCAGCACCGAGGGACTAGCGGGAGTATATGAGCAGTTCTTC.

This chain connects TRBV28 to TRBJ1-2, with D uncertain. This CDR3 has 13 residues. Germline CDR1 and CDR2: MDHEN and SYDVKM. V was clipped by 6 bases and J by 4 bases, with 12 bases between them. The CDR3, as DNA: TGTGCCAGCAGCTTAGACTATCGCTATGGCTACACCTTC. Its protein product is CASSLDYRYGYTF.

This clone was recorded only once. V usage is TRBV27 and J usage is TRBJ1-6, with D possibly matching TRBD1 (6 bases). V was pared by 7 bases and J by 9 bases, with 22 bases between. This CDR3 has 16 amino acids. The germline gives CDR1 MNHEY, CDR2 SMNVEV (reference sequence). The CDR3 loop reads CASKLVPSGTLSPLHF. The CDR3 DNA is TGTGCCAGCAAACTGGTACCCTCCGGGACACTTTCACCCCTCCACTTT.

The rearrangement links TRBV6-5 to TRBJ2-7; 11 nucleotides agree with TRBD2. Trimming cost V 2 bases and J 5 bases; bases outside gene matches: 8. In germline, CDR1 is MNHEY, CDR2 SVGAGI. This CDR3 region has 16 residues. CDR3 amino acids: CASSYGTSGSRHEQYF. In nucleotides, the CDR3 is TGTGCCAGCAGTTACGGTACTAGCGGGAGTAGGCACGAGCAGTACTTC.